This T cell receptor beta chain was captured in a study of shared clonotypes between healthy human individuals. This clone has just one count. TCRdb's copy holds only in-frame clones and misses some; the assay was immunoSEQ multiplex PCR. The table has 1,400,000 or so clones, approximately 98.5% seen once; the top ten hold about 0.34%. Germline V gene lookup returns CDR1 SNHLY and CDR2 FYNNEI. The V end was cut by 6 bases, the J end by 4 bases, with 12 bases between. This CDR3 contains 13 residues. V is TRBV2 and J is TRBJ1-2, with D possibly being TRBD1 (6 bases). The sequenced sample was naive CD4+ T cells sorted from blood. Subset noted: CD45RA+ positively selected. The origin of this receptor is a man aged 25-40 years in good health. The CDR3 DNA is TGTGCCAGCAGCCCCGGACAGTCCTATGGCTACACCTTC. Amino acid sequence: CASSPGQSYGYTF.